The sequence of this T cell receptor beta chain was determined in a study of glioma-infiltrating T cells after dendritic cell vaccination. Looking at the study overall: Dendritic cell vaccination trial patients had either newly diagnosed or recurrent glioblastoma. At biweekly intervals, patients got three intradermal dendritic cell vaccine injections.

From germline, CDR1 is SGHRS and CDR2 YFSETQ. Trimming at V came to 3 bases and at J to 1 base, leaving 3 bases not matched to a gene. The CDR3 is 14 amino acids. Isocitrate dehydrogenase mutation was absent in all glioblastoma patients. Before vaccination, two weeks after the third vaccination, and at progression, PBMC were collected. The protocol was immunoSEQ multiplex PCR, while the TCRdb copy is restricted to in-frame clones and leaves out a portion. The data show around 72,000 clones, approximately 81% seen once. The receptor was isolated from a human donor with glioblastoma. This chain joins TRBV5-1 and TRBJ1-1, with 7 bases matching TRBD1. This specimen was blood, taken before dendritic cell vaccination. The CDR3 DNA is TGCGCCAGCAGCTCCGGACAGGCGAACACTGAAGCTTTCTTT. This gives the protein CASSSGQANTEAFF.